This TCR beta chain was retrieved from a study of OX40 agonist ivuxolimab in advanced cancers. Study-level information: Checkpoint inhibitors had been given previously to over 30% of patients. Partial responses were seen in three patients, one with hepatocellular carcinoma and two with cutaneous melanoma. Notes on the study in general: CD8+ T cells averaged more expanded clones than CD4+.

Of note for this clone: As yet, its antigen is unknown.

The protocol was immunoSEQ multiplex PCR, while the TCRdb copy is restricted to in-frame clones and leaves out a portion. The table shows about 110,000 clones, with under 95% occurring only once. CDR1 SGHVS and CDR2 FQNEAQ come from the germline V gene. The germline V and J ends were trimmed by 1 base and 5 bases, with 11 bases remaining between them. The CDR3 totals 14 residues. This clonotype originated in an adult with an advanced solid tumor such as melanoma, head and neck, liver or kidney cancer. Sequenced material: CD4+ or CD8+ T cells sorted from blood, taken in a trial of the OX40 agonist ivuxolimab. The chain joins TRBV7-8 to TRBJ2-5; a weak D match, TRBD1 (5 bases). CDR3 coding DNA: TGTGCCAGCAGCTTAGACAGGACCAGGGAGACCCAGTACTTC. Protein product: CASSLDRTRETQYF.